This T cell receptor (beta chain) is from a study of T cells in Graves' hyperthyroidism and ophthalmopathy. Trimming stripped 1 base from V and 8 bases from J, with 9 bases between. The germline V gene has CDR1 SGHRS and CDR2 YFSETQ. CDR3 length: 13 residues. What was amplified from RNA transcripts were TCR beta CDR3 regions. The study used the HTBI primer set for a first-round RT-PCR of the TCR CDR3. One entry per CDR3 protein, called by TCRdb with MiXCR from the multiplex PCR reads. The sample has around 600,000 distinct CDR3 sequences, roughly 15% seen once. Reasons for excluding patients were uncontrolled infection, other autoimmune disease, pregnancy or lactation. Fresh peripheral blood, 10 ml, was the source of the PBMCs.

The TCR sequence derives from a woman aged 45-65 years with Graves' ophthalmopathy. The chain couples TRBV5-1 to TRBJ1-4, with no clear D. The sample was blood. Here the CDR3 reads CASSLSRMEKLFF. CDR3 sequence (DNA): TGCGCCAGCAGCTTGTCTCGGATGGAAAAACTGTTTTTT.